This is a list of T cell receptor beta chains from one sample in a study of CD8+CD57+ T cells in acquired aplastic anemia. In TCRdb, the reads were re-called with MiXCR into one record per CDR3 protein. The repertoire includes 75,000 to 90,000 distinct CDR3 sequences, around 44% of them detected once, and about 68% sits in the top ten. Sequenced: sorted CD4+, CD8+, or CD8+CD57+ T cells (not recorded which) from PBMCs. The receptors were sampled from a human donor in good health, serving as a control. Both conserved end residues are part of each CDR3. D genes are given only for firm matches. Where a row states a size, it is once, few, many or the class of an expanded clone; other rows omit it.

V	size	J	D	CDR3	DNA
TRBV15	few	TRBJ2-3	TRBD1	CATSRGQEGADTQYF	TGTGCCACCAGCAGGGGACAGGAAGGTGCAGATACGCAGTATTTT
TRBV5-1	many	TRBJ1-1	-	CASSQTDGSEAFF	TGCGCCAGCAGCCAGACCGACGGGAGTGAAGCTTTCTTT
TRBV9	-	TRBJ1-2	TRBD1	CASEGQDYGYTF	TGTGCCAGCGAGGGACAGGACTATGGCTACACCTTC
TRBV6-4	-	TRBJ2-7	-	CASSGPSGVLGEQCF	TGTGCCAGCAGTGGCCCAAGTGGGGTACTTGGAGAGCAGTGCTTC
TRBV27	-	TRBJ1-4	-	CASRFRGGEKLFF	TGTGCCAGCAGATTCAGGGGAGGGGAAAAACTGTTTTTT
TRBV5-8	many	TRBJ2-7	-	CASSPAGRDEQYF	TGTGCCAGCAGCCCGGCGGGTAGGGACGAGCAGTACTTC
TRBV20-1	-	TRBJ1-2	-	CSANSNYGYTF	TGCAGTGCTAATTCTAACTATGGCTACACCTTC
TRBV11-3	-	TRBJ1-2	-	CASSVDITGNGYTF	TGCGCCAGCAGCGTTGACATAACAGGGAATGGCTACACCTTC
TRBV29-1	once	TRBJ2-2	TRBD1	CSAGTGTGELFF	TGCAGCGCCGGGACAGGGACCGGGGAGCTGTTTTTT
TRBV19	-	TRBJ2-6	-	CASSLLTSGANVLTF	TGTGCCAGTAGTCTCCTAACCTCTGGGGCCAACGTCCTGACTTTC
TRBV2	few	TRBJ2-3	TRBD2	CASSGLPGLAGAGDTQYF	TGTGCCAGCAGTGGACTCCCCGGACTAGCGGGAGCGGGTGATACGCAGTATTTT
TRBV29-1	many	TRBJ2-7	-	CSVETDYEQYF	TGCAGCGTAGAAACAGATTACGAGCAGTACTTC
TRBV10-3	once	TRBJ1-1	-	CAIMTRTEAFF	TGTGCCATCATGACTCGCACTGAAGCTTTCTTT
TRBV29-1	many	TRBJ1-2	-	CSALTGLGGYTF	TGCAGCGCCCTAACAGGGTTGGGTGGCTACACCTTC
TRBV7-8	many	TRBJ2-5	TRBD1	CASSLALGTDQETQYF	TGTGCCAGCAGCTTAGCCCTCGGGACAGACCAAGAGACCCAGTACTTC
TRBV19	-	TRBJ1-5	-	CASQLAGGFQHF	TGTGCCAGTCAGCTAGCGGGGGGATTCCAGCATTTT
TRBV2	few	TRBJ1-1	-	CASIYRTENTEAFF	TGTGCCAGCATTTACAGGACCGAGAACACTGAAGCTTTCTTT
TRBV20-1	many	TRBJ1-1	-	CSASWGREAFF	TGCAGTGCTAGTTGGGGGCGTGAAGCTTTCTTT
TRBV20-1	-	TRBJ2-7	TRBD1	CSARDPRTGWEQYF	TGCAGTGCTAGAGATCCAAGGACAGGGTGGGAGCAGTACTTC
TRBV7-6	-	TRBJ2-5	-	CASSFLHDSQETRYF	TGTGCCAGCAGCTTCCTACACGACAGCCAAGAGACCCGGTACTTC
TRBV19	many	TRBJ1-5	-	CASSEQAYSNQPQHF	TGTGCCAGTAGCGAGCAGGCTTATAGCAATCAGCCCCAGCATTTT
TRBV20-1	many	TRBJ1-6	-	CSATGTADNSPLHF	TGCAGTGCTACAGGGACGGCCGATAATTCACCCCTCCACTTT
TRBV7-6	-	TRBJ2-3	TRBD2	CASSLAGSGRRADTQYF	TGTGCCAGCAGCTTAGCGGGGAGCGGGAGAAGGGCAGATACGCAGTATTTT
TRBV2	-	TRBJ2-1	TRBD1	CASSDGTGEDEQFF	TGTGCCAGCAGTGACGGGACAGGGGAGGATGAGCAGTTCTTC
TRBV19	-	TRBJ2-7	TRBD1	CASSILTGNEQYF	TGTGCCAGTAGTATACTGACAGGGAACGAGCAGTACTTC
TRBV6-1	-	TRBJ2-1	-	CASSEDNEQFF	TGTGCCAGCAGTGAGGACAATGAGCAGTTCTTC
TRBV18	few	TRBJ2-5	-	CASSPPQTEETQYF	TGTGCCAGCTCACCACCGCAGACCGAAGAGACCCAGTACTTC
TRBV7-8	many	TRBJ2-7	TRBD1	CASSLLEGQGEEQYF	TGTGCCAGCAGCCTCTTGGAGGGACAGGGTGAGGAGCAGTACTTC
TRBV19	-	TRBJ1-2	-	CASSMGLKANYGYTF	TGTGCCAGTAGTATGGGACTTAAAGCTAACTATGGCTACACCTTC
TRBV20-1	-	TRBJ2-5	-	CSARTGSVIETQYF	TGCAGTGCTAGGACAGGCTCCGTGATTGAGACCCAGTACTTC
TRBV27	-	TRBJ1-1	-	CASSLRGVEAFF	TGTGCCAGCAGTTTACGGGGTGTCGAAGCTTTCTTT
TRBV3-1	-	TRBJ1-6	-	CASSQGSGDYNSPLHF	TGTGCCAGCAGCCAAGGGTCTGGGGACTATAATTCACCCCTCCACTTT
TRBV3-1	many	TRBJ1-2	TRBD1	CASSPGQGHYGYTF	TGTGCCAGCAGCCCGGGACAGGGTCACTATGGCTACACCTTC
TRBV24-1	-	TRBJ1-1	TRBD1	CATRETGRNTEASF	TGTGCCACCAGGGAGACAGGGCGGAACACTGAAGCCTCCTTT
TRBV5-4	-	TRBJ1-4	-	CASSSQGTNEKLFF	TGTGCCAGCAGCTCACAGGGAACTAATGAAAAACTGTTTTTT
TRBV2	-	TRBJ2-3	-	CASSFAGTSTDTQYF	TGTGCCAGCAGTTTCGCCGGGACTAGCACAGATACGCAGTATTTT
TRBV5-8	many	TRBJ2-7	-	CASSLRQGHEQYF	TGTGCCAGCAGCTTGAGGCAGGGCCACGAGCAGTACTTC